This T cell receptor (beta chain) is drawn from a study of beta chain features in type 1 diabetes. Overall study results and limits: Relative to healthy donors, patients appeared to have naive, central memory and Treg TCRB repertoires that were more similar. Whether TCRB rearrangement is influenced by HLA type was left unresolved in this analysis.

CD45RO/CCR7/CD25/CD127/CD95/CD27 separated CD4+ naive, central memory, regulatory and stem cell-like memory cells by sorting. Once sorted, every population was more than 95% pure. Losses at the gene ends were 0 bases for V and 8 bases for J; bases not matched to a gene: 9. The CDR3 sequence is 18 residues long. Germline lookup yields CDR1 KGHSH and CDR2 LQKENI. Sequencing targeted expressed TCRB transcripts, as all isolated RNA had been reverse transcribed. TCRdb's copy holds only in-frame clones and misses some; the assay was immunoSEQ multiplex PCR. Among over 15,000 clones listed, 40% to 60% were seen once. With regard to this clone: Its specificity is not known.

This chain uses TRBV18 with TRBJ2-3, with TRBD2 matching 15 bases. Sequenced sample: stem cell memory CD4+ T cells from blood. The sequence was collected from a man aged 18 to 30 in good health. The CDR3 DNA follows: TGTGCCAGCTCACCACCGGGACTAGCGGGGGGCCCTTACTCTACGCAGTATTTT. It specifies CASSPPGLAGGPYSTQYF.